The 14 T cell receptor beta chains in this list originate from one sample, sequenced in a study of shared clonotypes between healthy human individuals (dated by TCRdb to 2018 to 2021). The receptor library was made with the immunoSEQ multiplex PCR assay. Drawn from immuneACCESS, this table holds only the in-frame rearrangements with V and J called that TCRdb kept. Clones are partly lost; checked studies trace under half to an unresolved V gene and leave the rest unexplained. The sample profile shows roughly 2.2 million clones; around 92% of them were found once. 0.3% to 0.45% of the sample comes from the top ten. The sequencing input was naive CD4+ T cells from PBMCs. What the cell subset or site label conveys for this sample: CD45RA+ positively selected. The receptors come from a young man in good health. Some clones in this sample may be carry-over from other donors' samples.

This clone has just one count. The rearrangement uses TRBV15 and TRBJ2-7, with D hard to call. Trimming took off 0 bases at V and 6 bases at J, with 6 bases between the two ends. Germline V lookup: CDR1 LNHNV, CDR2 YYDKDF (reference sequence). The CDR3 length is 12 residues. In DNA, the CDR3 is TGTGCCACCAGCAGAGATTGGCTCGAGCAGTACTTC. This gives the protein CATSRDWLEQYF.

The V call is TRBV6-6, the J call TRBJ1-3; 7 nucleotides match TRBD1. With 6 bases clipped from V and 2 bases from J, the junction kept 10 bases outside the gene matches. From germline, CDR1 is MNHNY and CDR2 SVGAGI (reference sequence). The CDR3 consists of 16 residues. The CDR3 reads CASRTTTGPTGNTIYF. The CDR3 nucleotides read TGTGCCAGCAGAACTACGACAGGGCCCACTGGAAACACCATATATTTT.

The chain carries TRBV5-1 and TRBJ2-7; maybe TRBD2 (6 bases). The CDR3 covers 14 residues. With 4 bases removed from V and 7 bases from J, the gap between germline ends came to 18 bases. The V gene's germline CDR1 is SGHRS and CDR2 YFSETQ. This chain's CDR3 is CASSPTPTSGEQYF. The CDR3 bases are TGCGCCAGCAGCCCCACCCCGACTAGTGGAGAGCAGTACTTC.

The chain couples TRBV19 to TRBJ2-1; maybe TRBD1 (6 bases). CDR3 length: 15 amino acids. Trimming left V 4 bases short and J 0 bases short, with 10 bases between. CDR1 is LNHDA, CDR2 SQIVND, per germline (reference sequence). CDR3 sequence reads: CASSKADSSYNEQFF. As DNA, the CDR3 is TGTGCCAGTAGTAAGGCGGACAGCTCCTACAATGAGCAGTTCTTC.

This clone was found once. J is TRBJ1-2 and V is TRBV4-1, with D uncertain. Trimming left V 1 base short and J 2 bases short, with 11 bases between. The germline gives CDR1 MGHRA, CDR2 YSYEKL. This CDR3 has 15 residues. The CDR3 DNA sequence: TGCGCCAGCAGCCAAGCCGGCTCAGCCAACTATGGCTACACCTTC. Its protein is CASSQAGSANYGYTF.

The gene calls are TRBV4-1 and TRBJ1-3; D is unresolved. The length of the CDR3 is 17 residues. The V end lost 0 bases, the J end lost 2 bases, and 14 bases lay between the germline ends. Germline V CDR1 and CDR2: MGHRA, YSYEKL. CDR3 sequence: CASSQEVRQLTGNTIYF. The CDR3 DNA sequence: TGCGCCAGCAGCCAAGAAGTGAGGCAACTCACTGGAAACACCATATATTTT.

Notes on this clone: Different DNA sequences within this sample yield the same CDR3. V gene TRBV6-6 combines with J gene TRBJ1-5; D not resolved. Germline CDR1 is MNHNY and CDR2 is SVGAGI (reference sequence). V was cut by 0 bases and J by 3 bases, with 6 bases left in between. The CDR3 runs to 14 residues. CDR3 amino acids: CASSYSPNNQPQHF. CDR3 DNA: TGTGCCAGCAGTTACTCGCCCAACAATCAGCCCCAGCATTTT.

The chain has TRBV28 and TRBJ1-4; D gene uncertain. Between the trimmed V and J ends, which lost 6 bases and 5 bases, there was a span of 4 bases. This CDR3 is built from 11 residues. CDR1 is MDHEN, CDR2 SYDVKM, per germline. The CDR3 nucleotides are TGTGCCAGCAGAGCCAATGAAAAACTGTTTTTT. Protein: CASRANEKLFF.

With respect to this clone: Other DNA sequences of this sample code for an identical CDR3. The chain uses TRBV28 and TRBJ1-2, with 11 bases matching TRBD1. This CDR3 region has 15 residues. V was clipped by 2 bases and J by 5 bases; unmatched bases: 4. CDR1 is MDHEN, CDR2 SYDVKM, per germline. CDR3 sequence: CASSLGQGAPYGYTF. CDR3 sequence (DNA): TGTGCCAGCAGTTTAGGACAGGGGGCCCCTTATGGCTACACCTTC.

The chain is built from TRBV9 and TRBJ2-5; a weak D match, TRBD1 (6 bases). Trimming removed 3 bases from V and 4 bases from J, with 16 bases in between. The CDR3 loop spans 15 amino acids. Per the germline V gene, CDR1 is SGDLS and CDR2 is YYNGEE. The chain's CDR3 is CASSAGQSLRETQYF. In DNA, the CDR3 is TGTGCCAGCAGCGCTGGACAGAGCTTAAGAGAGACCCAGTACTTC.

The rearrangement joins TRBV7-8 to TRBJ2-5; possible D gene TRBD1, 5 bases. Germline V gene lookup returns CDR1 SGHVS and CDR2 FQNEAQ. V was cut by 1 base and J by 4 bases, with 16 bases left in between. The length of the CDR3 is 16 residues. CDR3 DNA: TGTGCCAGCAGCTTAGGATTCAGGGCTGGAACAGAGACCCAGTACTTC. It translates to CASSLGFRAGTETQYF.

This chain uses TRBV7-3 with TRBJ2-5; possibly TRBD2 for D (6 bases). The CDR3 totals 15 residues. Looked up from germline, CDR1 is SGHTA and CDR2 is FQGTGA. V lost 2 bases and J 4 bases, leaving 14 bases between the germline ends. CDR3 sequence: CASSLGGRGSETQYF. The CDR3 DNA follows: TGTGCCAGCAGCTTAGGGGGACGGGGGTCAGAGACCCAGTACTTC.

The chain has TRBV28 and TRBJ2-3; 7 nucleotides line up with TRBD2. Trimming cost V 11 bases and J 3 bases; bases outside gene matches: 5. Germline V gene data show CDR1 as MDHEN and CDR2 as SYDVKM. The CDR3 spans 12 residues. The CDR3 protein is CAARGVTDTQYF. DNA for the CDR3: TGTGCCGCCCGGGGGGTAACAGATACGCAGTATTTT.

The gene calls are TRBV6-5 and TRBJ1-2; 8 bases fit TRBD1. Trimming cost V 6 bases and J 6 bases; bases outside gene matches: 9. The CDR3 sequence is 14 residues long. The germline V gene has CDR1 MNHEY and CDR2 SVGAGI. The CDR3 reads CASSLRTGLNGYTF. The CDR3 DNA follows: TGTGCCAGCAGCCTCCGGACAGGGCTTAATGGCTACACCTTC.